The present T cell receptor beta chain was sequenced within a study of shared T cell receptors in the human thymus. Assay: immunoSEQ multiplex PCR; the TCRdb copy retains only in-frame clones and omits some. The sample holds 700,000 to 750,000 clones, approximately 83% seen once. The same sample was also studied in work on human thymus T cells. That paper notes: The sample donors, healthy Finnish infants, were having corrective surgery for congenital heart defects. Thymic material originated from resections removed in the course of corrective heart surgery. It looked as if thymic and blood repertoires used V and J genes in a biased way.

The TCR was taken from a girl in the first two years of life with a congenital heart defect. Sequenced input: thymocytes.

CDR3 in amino acids: CAWSIKGAPWNYGYTF. CDR3 coding DNA: TGTGCCTGGAGTATAAAGGGGGCCCCTTGGAACTATGGCTACACCTTC. The chain uses TRBV30 and TRBJ1-2; TRBD1 matches at 7 bases. The germline V gene has CDR1 GTSNPN and CDR2 SVGIG (reference sequence). The J segment lost 2 bases and the V segment lost 2 bases, leaving 11 bases of the junction unmatched. The CDR3 contains 16 residues.